Listed below are T cell receptor beta chains from one sample, sequenced in a study of vaccination effects on CD4 cells after COVID-19. These receptors have no identified antigens. Produced via immunoSEQ multiplex PCR; TCRdb's table is partial and in-frame only. The sample holds fewer than 30,000 clones; around 70% are singletons and the top ten take approximately 10%. The sample in question was CD4+ T cells from PBMCs cultured with SARS-CoV-2 spike peptides, obtained before COVID-19 vaccination. The source is a human donor who received a COVID-19 vaccine. Each CDR3 is given with its conserved first and last residue. Each record gives: clone size, V gene, J gene, D gene, CDR3 protein, CDR3 DNA. The D gene is left open where the match is weak. Only part of the rows carry a size: once, few, many, or a class if the clone is expanded.

>-|TRBV6-5|TRBJ2-7|-
CASSRDRDGPYEQYF
TGTGCCAGCAGCCGAGACCGGGACGGACCCTACGAGCAGTACTTC
>-|TRBV18|TRBJ2-1|-
CASSPSLYGDNEQFF
TGTGCCAGCTCACCATCGCTGTATGGGGACAATGAGCAGTTCTTC
>-|TRBV6-6|TRBJ2-1|TRBD2
CASSRLAGVNNEQFF
TGTGCCAGCAGCAGGCTAGCGGGGGTTAACAATGAGCAGTTCTTC
>-|TRBV5-5|TRBJ1-2|-
CASRMGNGYTF
TGTGCCAGCAGGATGGGTAATGGCTACACCTTC
>-|TRBV7-9|TRBJ1-1|-
CASRRTDTEAFF
TGTGCCAGCAGACGGACAGACACTGAAGCTTTCTTT
>-|TRBV5-1|TRBJ2-7|-
CASSLGQFYEQYF
TGCGCCAGCAGCTTGGGGCAGTTCTACGAGCAGTACTTC
>few|TRBV2|TRBJ1-1|-
CASSFPVNTEAFF
TGTGCCAGCAGTTTCCCGGTGAACACTGAAGCTTTCTTT
>-|TRBV11-3|TRBJ2-7|TRBD2
CASSVGGPSGYYEQYF
TGTGCCAGCAGCGTCGGGGGACCTAGCGGATACTACGAGCAGTACTTC
>-|TRBV4-1|TRBJ2-7|TRBD2
CASSQGNLAGVYEQYF
TGCGCCAGCAGCCAAGGCAACTTGGCGGGAGTGTACGAGCAGTACTTC
>-|TRBV19|TRBJ1-3|-
CASSNSGNTIYF
TGTGCCAGTAGTAACTCTGGAAACACCATATATTTT
>-|TRBV10-1|TRBJ1-6|TRBD1
CASSAGTGDNSPLHF
TGCGCCAGCAGTGCCGGGACAGGTGATAATTCACCCCTCCACTTT
>-|TRBV19|TRBJ1-3|-
CASSPGTGNTIYF
TGTGCCAGTAGTCCCGGGACAGGAAACACCATATATTTT
>once|TRBV5-4|TRBJ2-6|-
CASSSDFSGANVLTF
TGTGCCAGCAGTTCCGACTTCTCTGGGGCCAACGTCCTGACTTTC
>-|TRBV10-2|TRBJ2-7|TRBD1
CASRTGTGSDEQYF
TGCGCCAGCAGAACCGGGACAGGCTCTGACGAGCAGTACTTC
>few|TRBV2|TRBJ2-7|-
CASKIHEEQYF
TGTGCCAGTAAAATACATGAGGAGCAGTACTTC
>-|TRBV5-1|TRBJ2-3|TRBD2
CASSESGRGDTQYF
TGCGCCAGCAGCGAGAGCGGGAGAGGAGATACGCAGTATTTT
>-|TRBV5-1|TRBJ2-1|TRBD2
CASSKGLVAFNEQFF
TGCGCCAGCAGTAAAGGACTAGTGGCCTTCAATGAGCAGTTCTTC
>-|TRBV11-2|TRBJ2-7|TRBD1
CASSLAGGWGEQYF
TGTGCCAGCAGCTTAGCAGGGGGCTGGGGCGAGCAGTACTTC
>-|TRBV5-1|TRBJ2-2|TRBD2
CASSLYVRGGELFF
TGCGCCAGCAGCTTGTACGTTCGGGGGGGTGAGCTGTTTTTT
>-|TRBV6-1|TRBJ1-2|TRBD1
CASSEGTGGAYGYTF
TGTGCCAGCAGTGAGGGGACAGGGGGCGCCTATGGCTACACCTTC